Below, one T cell receptor (beta chain) is given with its context. Molecular barcoded adaptors covering alpha/delta and beta/gamma chains were used on 400 ng RNA. TCRdb recomputed calls from the reads with MiXCR, one row per CDR3 protein. This sample carries tens of thousands of distinct CDR3 sequences, approximately 21% of them seen once, and the ten largest clones take about an eighth. The entry originates in a study of read filtering for tumor transcriptome and immune sequencing. At the level of the study: Revised staging placed eight or nine patients in R-ISS I, some 17 in II, 7 in III.

Germline assignment: CDR1 MNHNY and CDR2 SVGAGI (reference sequence). The CDR3 consists of 16 residues. With 2 bases clipped from V and 0 bases from J, the junction kept 6 bases outside the gene matches. The sequencing input was a population of CD138-negative cells sorted from bone marrow. This rearrangement joins TRBV6-6 to TRBJ1-1; the match to TRBD1 covers 7 bases. The source is a donor at least 40 years old with multiple myeloma. CDR3 sequence: CASSYGPGGMNTEAFF. In DNA, the CDR3 is TGTGCCAGCAGTTACGGTCCAGGGGGGATGAACACTGAAGCTTTCTTT.